This entry is about one T cell receptor (beta chain). No antigen is known for it. The input lacks base qualities; no much larger clone sits a single base away. This sample stems from a study of blood T cell repertoires in COVID-19 (dated by TCRdb to about 2020). Background on the whole study: Collaborator samples came from the United States, Italy and Spain and covered acute and convalescent phases of COVID-19. The prospective study material was composed of cDNA or gDNA derived from T cells, B-cell-depleted T cells, or PBMCs. Deeply sampled blood TCRbeta repertoires from subjects exposed to, actively infected with, or recovered from COVID-19 were included in the dataset. The repertoires were released in a freely available public database intended as a resource for research on the immune response to SARS-CoV-2. Samples came from the ongoing ImmuneRACE study (first 160 participants) plus 1,254 subjects from 6 global collaborators. The sample metadata nearly always contained a de-identified subject ID, COVID-19 status, age in years and sex. Where available, HLA class I and class II types were taken from metadata supplied by the sample provider and were not determined by assay-based typing. Study-level results and caveats: How much clinical and demographic metadata was included differed by source and by participant, and the metadata was provided uncurated.

TCRbeta CDR3 regions were amplified from genomic DNA using the immunoSEQ Assay, a bias-controlled multiplex PCR. The study's own analysis went as follows. The number of nucleated cells in each sample was estimated from the amplification of reference gene primers within the assay. Sequence reads were collapsed and filtered to measure the absolute abundance of every unique TCRbeta CDR3 rearrangement. For each sample, productive Simpson clonality was calculated as the square root of Simpson's diversity index across productive rearrangements. TCRdb holds this immuneACCESS table with in-frame rearrangements only. Some clones are missing; in checked studies, unresolved V genes explain under half, and the rest has no known cause. That table is the source of V, J and clone size, and D and trimming were worked out from the DNA. In this sample the table shows around 250,000 clones, around 86% of which occur a single time. Roughly 16% of the sample lies in the top ten.

CDR1 is given as SEHNR and CDR2 as FQNEAQ, both from the germline V gene (reference sequence). From its cysteine to its phenylalanine, the CDR3 spans 14 amino acids. The retained sequence is limited to the CDR3, 42 bases, with the frame set at the first base. Trimming leaves V shorter by 5 bases and J shorter by 5 bases, with the junction holding 8 bases beyond the gene matches. Participants in the prospective study were enrolled through a virtual design, were aged roughly 18 to 100 years, and lived in about 25 United States geographic areas. In the prospective study, participants were assigned to cohorts based on the clinical history participants reported in a screening survey and a study questionnaire. Recovered participants in ImmuneRACE Cohort 3 were defined as having two consecutive negative NP/OP PCR tests, clearance from a healthcare professional, or resolution of symptoms. Mobile phlebotomists in the prospective study collected whole blood, serum and a nasopharyngeal or oropharyngeal swab from every participant. Additional blood draws and questionnaires over an approximately 2-month period could optionally be provided by prospective study participants. Before DNA extraction, blood samples from the prospective study were shipped at room temperature or frozen.

Sequencing was done on a sample of PBMCs or T cells enriched from blood (not recorded which). The TCR originated in a young man who had recovered from COVID-19. The chain is encoded by TRBV7-9 joined to TRBJ1-2; 7 bases in between match TRBD1. Here is the DNA: TGTGCCAGCAGCCCAGGGGGGATCGGGTATGGCTACACCTTC. The translation is CASSPGGIGYGYTF. Beyond the CDR3, the reference TRBV7-9 and TRBJ1-2 genes provide the residues; the full variable domain reads: DTGVSQNPRHKITKRGQNVTFRCDPISEHNRLYWYRQTLGQGPEFLTYFQNEAQLEKSRLLSDRFSAERPKGSFSTLEIQRTEQGDSAMYLCASSPGGIGYGYTFGSGTRLTVV.